The clone carrying this T cell receptor beta chain has more than one count but fewer than ten. Unique molecular identifiers tagged the TCRbeta library. MiXCR was run by TCRdb on the PCR reads, yielding one entry per CDR3 protein. The sample has some 520,000 distinct CDR3 sequences, approximately 29% seen once. The data were obtained in a study of T-cell reconstitution after alpha-beta-depleted transplantation in children. This CDR3 is built from 15 residues. V was trimmed by 3 bases and J by 5 bases, leaving 14 bases between them. CDR1 is LGHNA and CDR2 is YSLEER in the germline V gene. The starting material was PBMCs from the stem cell graft donor, obtained from the stem cell graft. The chain joins TRBV4-3 to TRBJ2-1, with D possibly matching TRBD2 (5 bases). This sequence was found in a human donor who donated a stem cell graft to a child with aplastic anemia. CDR3 sequence: CASSQEDGLNNEQFF. CDR3 sequence (DNA): TGCGCCAGCAGCCAGGAGGATGGGCTAAACAATGAGCAGTTCTTC.